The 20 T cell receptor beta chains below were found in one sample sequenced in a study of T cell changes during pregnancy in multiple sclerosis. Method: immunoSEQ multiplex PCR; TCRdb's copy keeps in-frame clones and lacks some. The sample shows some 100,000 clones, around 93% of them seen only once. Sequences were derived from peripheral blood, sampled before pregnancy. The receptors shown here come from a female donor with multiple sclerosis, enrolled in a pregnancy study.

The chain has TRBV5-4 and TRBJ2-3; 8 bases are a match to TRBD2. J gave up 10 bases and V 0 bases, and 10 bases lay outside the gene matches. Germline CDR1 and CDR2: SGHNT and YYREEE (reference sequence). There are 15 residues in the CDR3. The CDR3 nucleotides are TGTGCCAGCAGCTTGGGGTCGGGAGGGGGTGGTGCGCAGTATTTT. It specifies CASSLGSGGGGAQYF.

The CDR3 reads CASSLAGGVETQYF. The CDR3 coding sequence is TGTGCCAGCAGCCTAGCGGGAGGGGTAGAGACCCAGTACTTC. This chain joins TRBV5-6 and TRBJ2-5, with 12 positions matching TRBD2. The CDR3 loop spans 14 amino acids. The trim removed 4 bases at V and 4 bases at J, leaving 2 bases unmatched. Germline CDR1 SGHDT, CDR2 YYEEEE.

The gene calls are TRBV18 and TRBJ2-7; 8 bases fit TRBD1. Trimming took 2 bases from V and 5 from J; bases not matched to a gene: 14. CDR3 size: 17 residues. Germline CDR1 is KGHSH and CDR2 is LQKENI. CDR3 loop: CASSPVIGQGGVHEQYF. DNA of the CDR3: TGTGCCAGCTCACCAGTTATTGGACAGGGTGGTGTGCACGAGCAGTACTTC.

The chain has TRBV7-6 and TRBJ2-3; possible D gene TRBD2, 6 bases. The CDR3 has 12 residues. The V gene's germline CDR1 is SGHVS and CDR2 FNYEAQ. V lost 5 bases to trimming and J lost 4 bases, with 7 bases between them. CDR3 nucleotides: TGTGCCAGCAGCCGGGGGTCAGATACGCAGTATTTT. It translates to CASSRGSDTQYF.

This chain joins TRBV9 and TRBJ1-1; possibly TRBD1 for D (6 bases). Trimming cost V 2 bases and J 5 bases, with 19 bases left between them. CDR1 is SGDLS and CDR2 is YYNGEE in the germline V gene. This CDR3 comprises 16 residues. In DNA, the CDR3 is TGTGCCAGCAGCGTGGGGGCAGGGGCTTTAGAAACTGAAGCTTTCTTT. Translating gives CASSVGAGALETEAFF.

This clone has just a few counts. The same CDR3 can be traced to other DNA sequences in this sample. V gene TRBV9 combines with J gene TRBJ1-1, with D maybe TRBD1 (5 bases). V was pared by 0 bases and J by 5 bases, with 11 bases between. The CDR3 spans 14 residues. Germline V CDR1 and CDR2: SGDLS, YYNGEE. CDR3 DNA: TGTGCCAGCAGCGTAGGGACTGGGGGGACTGAAGCTTTCTTT. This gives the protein CASSVGTGGTEAFF.

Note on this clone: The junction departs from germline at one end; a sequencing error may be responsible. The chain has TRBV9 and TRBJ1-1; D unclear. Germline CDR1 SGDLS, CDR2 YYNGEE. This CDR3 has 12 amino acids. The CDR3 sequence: CASSPPSGPSDF. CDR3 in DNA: TGTGCCAGCAGCCCCCCCTCAGGCCCGTCCGATTTT.

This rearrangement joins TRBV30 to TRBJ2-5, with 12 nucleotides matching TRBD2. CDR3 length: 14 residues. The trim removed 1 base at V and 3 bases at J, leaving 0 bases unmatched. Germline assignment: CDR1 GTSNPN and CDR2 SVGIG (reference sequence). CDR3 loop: CAWSGLAGEETQYF. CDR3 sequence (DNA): TGTGCCTGGAGTGGACTAGCGGGAGAAGAGACCCAGTACTTC.

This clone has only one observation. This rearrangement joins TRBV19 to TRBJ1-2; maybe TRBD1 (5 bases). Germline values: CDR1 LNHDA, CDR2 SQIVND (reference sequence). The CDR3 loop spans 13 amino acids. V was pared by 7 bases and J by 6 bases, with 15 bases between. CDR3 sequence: CASNSGGLNGYTF. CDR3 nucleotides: TGTGCCAGTAATAGCGGGGGACTGAATGGCTACACCTTC.

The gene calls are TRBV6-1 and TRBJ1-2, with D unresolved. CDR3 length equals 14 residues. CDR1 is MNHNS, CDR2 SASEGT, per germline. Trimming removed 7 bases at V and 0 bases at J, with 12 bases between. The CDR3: CASIPGPSNYGYTF. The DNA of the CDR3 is TGTGCCAGCATTCCCGGTCCTTCTAACTATGGCTACACCTTC.

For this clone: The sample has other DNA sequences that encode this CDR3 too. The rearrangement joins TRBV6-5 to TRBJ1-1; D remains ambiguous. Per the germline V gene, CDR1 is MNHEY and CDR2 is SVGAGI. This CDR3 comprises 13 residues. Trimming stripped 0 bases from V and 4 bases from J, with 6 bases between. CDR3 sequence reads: CASSYSTGTEAFF. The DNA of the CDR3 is TGTGCCAGCAGTTACTCGACGGGCACTGAAGCTTTCTTT.

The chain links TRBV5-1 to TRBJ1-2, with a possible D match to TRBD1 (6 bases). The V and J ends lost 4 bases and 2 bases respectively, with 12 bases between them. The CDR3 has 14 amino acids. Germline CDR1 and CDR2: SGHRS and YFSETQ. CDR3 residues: CASSKDSLNYGYTF. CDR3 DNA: TGCGCCAGCAGCAAGGACAGCCTAAACTATGGCTACACCTTC. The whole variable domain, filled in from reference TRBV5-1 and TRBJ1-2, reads KAGVTQTPRYLIKTRGQQVTLSCSPISGHRSVSWYQQTPGQGLQFLFEYFSETQRNKGNFPGRFSGRQFSNSRSEMNVSTLELGDSALYLCASSKDSLNYGYTFGSGTRLTVV.

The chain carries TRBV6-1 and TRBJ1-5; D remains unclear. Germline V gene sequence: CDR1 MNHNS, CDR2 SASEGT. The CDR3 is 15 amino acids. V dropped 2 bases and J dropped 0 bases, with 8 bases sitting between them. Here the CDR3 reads CASSEPADSNQPQHF. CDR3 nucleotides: TGTGCCAGCAGTGAACCTGCAGATAGCAATCAGCCCCAGCATTTT.

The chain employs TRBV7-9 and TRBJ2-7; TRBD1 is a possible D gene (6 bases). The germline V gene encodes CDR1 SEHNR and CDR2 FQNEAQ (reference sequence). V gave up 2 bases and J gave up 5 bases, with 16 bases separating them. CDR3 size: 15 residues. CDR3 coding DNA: TGTGCCAGCAGCTTATCCGGGACACTGGGCGACGAGCAGTACTTC. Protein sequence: CASSLSGTLGDEQYF.

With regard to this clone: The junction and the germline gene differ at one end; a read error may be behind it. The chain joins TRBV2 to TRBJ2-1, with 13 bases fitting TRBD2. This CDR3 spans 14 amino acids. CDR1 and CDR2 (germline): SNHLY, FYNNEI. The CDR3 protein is CASSAEGLAGAMVF. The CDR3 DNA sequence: TGTGCCAGCTCGGCCGAAGGACTAGCGGGAGCTATGGTCTTC. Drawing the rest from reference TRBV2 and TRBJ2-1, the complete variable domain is EPEVTQTPSHQVTQMGQEVILRCVPISNHLYFYWYRQILGQKVEFLVSFYNNEISEKSEIFDDQFSVERPDGSNFTLKIRSTKLEDSAMYFCASSAEGLAGAMVFGPGTRLTVL.

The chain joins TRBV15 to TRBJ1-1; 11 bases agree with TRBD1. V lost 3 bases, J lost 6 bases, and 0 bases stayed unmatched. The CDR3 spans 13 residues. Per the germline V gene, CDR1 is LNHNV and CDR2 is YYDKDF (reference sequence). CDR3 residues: CATSRGQGAEAFF. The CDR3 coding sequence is TGTGCCACCAGCAGGGGACAGGGGGCTGAAGCTTTCTTT.

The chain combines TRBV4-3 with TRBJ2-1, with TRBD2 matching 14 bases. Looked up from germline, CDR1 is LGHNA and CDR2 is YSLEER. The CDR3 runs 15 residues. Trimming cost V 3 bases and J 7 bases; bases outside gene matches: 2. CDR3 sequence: CASSQGLAGVNEQFF. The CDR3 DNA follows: TGCGCCAGCAGCCAGGGACTAGCGGGAGTTAATGAGCAGTTCTTC.

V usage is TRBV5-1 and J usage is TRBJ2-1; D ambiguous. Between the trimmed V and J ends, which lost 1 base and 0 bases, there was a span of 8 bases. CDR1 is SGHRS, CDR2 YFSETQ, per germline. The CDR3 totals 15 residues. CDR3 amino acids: CASSLSKSSYNEQFF. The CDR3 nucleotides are TGCGCCAGCAGCTTGTCCAAGAGCTCCTACAATGAGCAGTTCTTC.

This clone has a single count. Here the CDR3 DNA reads TGTGCCAGCAGCTCACCCTCCGGGGTACACAATGAGCAGTTCTTC. Protein: CASSSPSGVHNEQFF. The chain recombines TRBV7-8 with TRBJ2-1; D is perhaps TRBD2 (5 bases). The CDR3 is 15 residues long. Trimming shortened V by 4 bases and J by 5 bases, and 15 bases separated the two germline ends. Germline V gene data show CDR1 as SGHVS and CDR2 as FQNEAQ.

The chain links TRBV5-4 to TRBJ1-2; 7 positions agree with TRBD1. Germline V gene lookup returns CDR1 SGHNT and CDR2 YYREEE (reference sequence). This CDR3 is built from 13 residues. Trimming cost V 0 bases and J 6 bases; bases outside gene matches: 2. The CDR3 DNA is TGTGCCAGCAGCTTGGTAGGACAGGATGGCTACACCTTC. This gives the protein CASSLVGQDGYTF.